Following are 2 T cell receptor beta chains from one sample sequenced in a study of blood T cells in healthy people across ages. PCR was performed a second time for roughly 6 to 12 cycles using a sample-barcoded 5' primer and a J-beta primer mix. TCRdb independently ran MiXCR on the 5' RACE reads; one entry per CDR3 protein. The sample comprises roughly 2 million distinct CDR3 sequences, roughly 50% of which are singletons, and less than 2.5% rests with the top ten. The sequenced material came from blood. The receptor set was obtained from a woman in her thirties or forties in good health.

The rearrangement links TRBV4-3 to TRBJ1-2; 9 nucleotides align to TRBD1. CDR3 length: 16 amino acids. V lost 0 bases, J lost 5 bases, and 7 bases stayed unmatched. Looked up from germline, CDR1 is LGHNA and CDR2 is YSLEER. CDR3: CASSQEGQGRDYGYTF. The CDR3 DNA reads TGCGCCAGCAGCCAAGAGGGACAGGGTAGAGATTATGGCTACACCTTC.

This clonotype was observed once. The chain couples TRBV6-2 or TRBV6-3 to TRBJ2-1, with 9 bases matching TRBD2. Germline lookup yields CDR1 MNHEY and CDR2 SVGEGT. The CDR3 runs to 13 residues. Unmatched junction bases numbered 9, after V lost 8 bases and J lost 10 bases. The CDR3 loop is CASRGLAYYEQFF. The DNA of the CDR3 is TGTGCCAGCCGGGGACTAGCCTACTACGAGCAGTTCTTC.